This T cell receptor beta chain was obtained from a study of shared clonotypes between healthy human individuals. Naive CD8 cells, CD45RO-negative and positively selected for CCR7, excluded terminally differentiated effector memory CD45RA+ cells. CDR3 length equals 14 residues. In germline, CDR1 is MDHEN, CDR2 SYDVKM. Trimming at V came to 4 bases and at J to 6 bases, leaving 7 bases not matched to a gene. The assay was carried out at the deep level. In the source study's methods: Junction-only sequences without quality scores were provided by ImmunoSEQ, so filtering was different. Using immunoSEQ multiplex PCR, the repertoire was profiled, and TCRdb retains in-frame clones only, with some absent. That table gives V, J and clone size, and the DNA gave D and trimming. The sample includes about 2,200,000 clones, about 93% seen only once; the top ten take around 1.7%. On this clone: Its matching antigen is unknown.

Study-level findings and limits: Relative to their counterparts shared across all four donors, non-shared clonotypes exhibited diminished generation probabilities. Generally, estimated richness proved larger in naive subsets than it did in memory subsets.

Sequenced material: naive CD8+ T cells from PBMCs. This TCR derives from a man younger than 35 in good health. Some clones in this sample may be carry-over from other donors' samples. The J gene is TRBJ1-1, the V gene TRBV28; 8 bases map to TRBD1. CDR3 sequence reads: CASSSTGGKPEAFF. CDR3 bases: TGTGCCAGCAGTTCCACAGGGGGGAAGCCTGAAGCTTTCTTT.